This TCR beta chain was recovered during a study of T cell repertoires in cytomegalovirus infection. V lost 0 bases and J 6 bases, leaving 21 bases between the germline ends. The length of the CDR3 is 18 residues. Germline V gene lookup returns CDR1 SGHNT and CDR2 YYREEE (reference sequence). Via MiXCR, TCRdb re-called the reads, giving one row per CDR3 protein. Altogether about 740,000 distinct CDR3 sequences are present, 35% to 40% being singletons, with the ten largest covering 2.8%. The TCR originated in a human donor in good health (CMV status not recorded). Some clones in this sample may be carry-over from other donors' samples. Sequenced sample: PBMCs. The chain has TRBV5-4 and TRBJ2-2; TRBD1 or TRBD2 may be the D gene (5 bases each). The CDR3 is CASSLGDGGPLKAGELFF. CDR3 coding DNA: TGTGCCAGCAGCTTGGGGGACGGAGGCCCGCTTAAGGCCGGGGAGCTGTTTTTT.